This T cell receptor (beta chain) was identified during a study of T cells in Graves' hyperthyroidism and ophthalmopathy. V was clipped by 3 bases and J by 2 bases, with 11 bases between them. CDR1 and CDR2 from the germline V gene are SQVTM and ANQGSEA. The CDR3 has 13 residues. Researchers took RNA transcripts and amplified the TCR beta CDR3 regions from them. HTBI primers were used for first-round RT-PCR of the TCR CDR3. TCRdb called the multiplex PCR reads again in MiXCR, with one record for every CDR3 protein. The sample has about 690,000 distinct CDR3 sequences, approximately 15% seen once; the top ten hold 15% to 18%.

This receptor was taken from a man aged 45-65 years with Graves' hyperthyroidism. Input material: blood. The J gene is TRBJ2-7, the V gene TRBV29-1; D is possibly TRBD2 (6 bases). The CDR3: CSVDGGTTYEQYF. The CDR3 region has the DNA TGCAGCGTTGATGGGGGGACCACCTACGAGCAGTACTTC.